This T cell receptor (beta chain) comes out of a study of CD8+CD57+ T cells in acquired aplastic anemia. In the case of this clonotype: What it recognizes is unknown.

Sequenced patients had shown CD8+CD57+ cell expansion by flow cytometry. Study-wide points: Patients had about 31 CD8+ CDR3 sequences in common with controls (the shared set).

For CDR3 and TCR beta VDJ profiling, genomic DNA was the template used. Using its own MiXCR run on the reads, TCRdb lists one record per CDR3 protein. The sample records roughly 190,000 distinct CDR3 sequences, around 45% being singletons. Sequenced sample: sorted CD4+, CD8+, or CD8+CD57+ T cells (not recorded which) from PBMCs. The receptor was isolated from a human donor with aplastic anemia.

For the CDR3, the DNA is TGTGCCACCCTACATCTAGGGGCAGGAAACACCATATATTTT. It encodes CATLHLGAGNTIYF. This chain links TRBV24-1 with TRBJ1-3; possibly TRBD1 for D (5 bases). CDR1 is KGHDR, CDR2 SFDVKD, per germline. There are 14 residues in the CDR3. V lost 9 bases and J lost 4, with 15 bases in between.